The 5 T cell receptor beta chains given below trace back to one sample, sequenced in a study of T cells in Graves' hyperthyroidism and ophthalmopathy. RNA transcripts gave rise to amplified TCR beta CDR3 regions. HTBI primers were the set used in a first-round RT-PCR of the TCR CDR3. TCRdb reanalysed the multiplex PCR reads using MiXCR and keeps one entry per CDR3 protein. The table records a few hundred thousand distinct CDR3 sequences, about 43% of them present only once. The sample comprised peripheral blood or thyroid tissue (not recorded which). Receptors were obtained from a woman between 18 and 30 years old with Graves' hyperthyroidism.

This chain uses TRBV3-1 with TRBJ1-1; 7 bases fit TRBD1. Germline V gene sequence: CDR1 LGHDT, CDR2 YNNKEL (reference sequence). The CDR3 spans 15 residues. V was clipped by 1 base and J by 1 base; unmatched bases: 3. CDR3 protein: CASSQVGQENTEAFF. In DNA, the CDR3 is TGTGCCAGCAGCCAAGTAGGACAGGAGAACACTGAAGCTTTCTTT.

This clonotype was seen at least ten times. This chain joins TRBV18 and TRBJ1-2; possibly TRBD1 for D (6 bases). CDR1 is KGHSH, CDR2 LQKENI, per germline. The CDR3 is 12 residues long. The germline V and J ends were trimmed by 2 bases and 7 bases, with 8 bases remaining between them. The CDR3 DNA follows: TGTGCCAGCTCACCAAGGGGGTCTGGCTACACCTTC. Its translation is CASSPRGSGYTF.

The chain employs TRBV7-3 and TRBJ2-5, with D possibly matching TRBD1 (7 bases). V lost 3 bases to trimming and J lost 4 bases, with 21 bases between them. The CDR3 extends over 17 amino acids. Germline V gives CDR1 SGHTA, CDR2 FQGTGA. The CDR3 loop is CASSFDREVWNLETQYF. The DNA for the CDR3 is TGTGCCAGCAGCTTCGACAGGGAGGTCTGGAACTTAGAGACCCAGTACTTC.

V gene TRBV15 combines with J gene TRBJ2-3; 9 nucleotides line up with TRBD1. Trimming at V came to 0 bases and at J to 2 bases, leaving 9 bases not matched to a gene. The germline gives CDR1 LNHNV, CDR2 YYDKDF (reference sequence). The CDR3 sequence is 18 residues long. In nucleotides, the CDR3 is TGTGCCACCAGCAGAGATGGCCGGGACAGGGCATTCACAGATACGCAGTATTTT. Translating it yields CATSRDGRDRAFTDTQYF.

In its sample, this clonotype was seen many times. The CDR3 DNA reads TGTGCCAGCAGCGTACCAGGGGGACGGAACACTGAAGCTTTCTTT. Translated: CASSVPGGRNTEAFF. The chain couples TRBV27 to TRBJ1-1, with TRBD1 matching over 7 bases. Germline V gives CDR1 MNHEY, CDR2 SMNVEV (reference sequence). J lost 1 base, V lost 6 bases, and 8 bases had no gene match. This CDR3 region has 15 residues.